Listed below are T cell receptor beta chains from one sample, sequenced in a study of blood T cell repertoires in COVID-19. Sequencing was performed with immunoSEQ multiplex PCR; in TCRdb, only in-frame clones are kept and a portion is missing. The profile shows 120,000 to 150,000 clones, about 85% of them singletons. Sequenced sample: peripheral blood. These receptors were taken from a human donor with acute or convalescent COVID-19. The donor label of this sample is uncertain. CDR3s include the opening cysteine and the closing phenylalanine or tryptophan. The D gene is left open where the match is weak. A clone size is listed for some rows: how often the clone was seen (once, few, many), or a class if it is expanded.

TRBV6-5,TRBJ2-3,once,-,TGTGCCAGCAGTCTTAGCGGCACAGATACGCAGTATTTT,CASSLSGTDTQYF
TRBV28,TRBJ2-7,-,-,TGTGCCAGCAGTTTATATTTTAACGGTCAATACGAGCAGTACTTC,CASSLYFNGQYEQYF
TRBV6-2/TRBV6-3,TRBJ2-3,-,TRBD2,TGTGCCAGCAGTTACCCGGGACTAGCGTCTAGCACAGATACGCAGTATTTT,CASSYPGLASSTDTQYF
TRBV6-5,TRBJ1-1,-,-,TGTGCCAGCAGTTATGGTCAGGGTGCCACTGAAGCTTTCTTT,CASSYGQGATEAFF
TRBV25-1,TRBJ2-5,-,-,TGTGCCAGCAGTCCTCCGACTGGGTTCGGGGAGACCCAGTACTTC,CASSPPTGFGETQYF
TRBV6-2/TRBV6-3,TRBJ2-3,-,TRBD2,TGTGCCAGCAGTTATGGGACTACAAACACAGATACGCAGTATTTT,CASSYGTTNTDTQYF
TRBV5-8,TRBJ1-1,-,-,TGTGCCAGCAGCTTGATCTCCGCTGAAGCTTTCTTT,CASSLISAEAFF
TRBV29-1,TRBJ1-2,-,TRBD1,TGCAGCGTTGTTGTAGGGGGCAGCTATGGCTACACCTTC,CSVVVGGSYGYTF
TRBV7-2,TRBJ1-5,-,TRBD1,TGTGCCAGCAGCGGACAGGGAAGCCAGCCCCAGCATTTT,CASSGQGSQPQHF
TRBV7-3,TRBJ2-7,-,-,TGTGCCAGCAGCTTAAGGAGCGCCCCTATCGACGAGCAGTACTTC,CASSLRSAPIDEQYF
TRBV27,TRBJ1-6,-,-,TGTGCCAGCAGTTTATCATCGGGATGGGTAAATTCACCCCTCCACTTT,CASSLSSGWVNSPLHF
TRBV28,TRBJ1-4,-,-,TGTGCCAGCAGTTTAGCGCGGGACGGGAATGAAAAACTGTTTTTT,CASSLARDGNEKLFF
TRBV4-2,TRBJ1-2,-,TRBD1,TGTGCCAGCAGCCAAACAACAGGGGGATCCTATGGCTACACCTTC,CASSQTTGGSYGYTF
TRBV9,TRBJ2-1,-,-,TGTGCCAGCAGCGTAGCAGGCTGGAATGAGCAGTTCTTC,CASSVAGWNEQFF
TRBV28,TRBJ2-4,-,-,TGTGCCAGCAGTGCGGGGCAAATGGGGTACTTC,CASSAGQMGYF
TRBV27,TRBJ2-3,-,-,TGTGCCAGCAGTTTTGGGGCAGAGACGCAGTATTTT,CASSFGAETQYF
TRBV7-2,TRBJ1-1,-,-,TGTGCCAGCAGCGCCCACGGGGGGAACACTGAAGCTTTCTTT,CASSAHGGNTEAFF
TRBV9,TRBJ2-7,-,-,TGTGCCAGCAGCTCAGCGGACTGGACGTTGCCCTACGAGCAGTACTTC,CASSSADWTLPYEQYF
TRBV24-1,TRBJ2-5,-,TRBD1,TGTGCCACCAGTGAGAACAGGGGCCTCCAAGAGACCCAGTACTTC,CATSENRGLQETQYF
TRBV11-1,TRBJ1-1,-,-,TGTGCCAGCAGCTTTATCAGGGATGGGACTGAAGCTTTCTTT,CASSFIRDGTEAFF
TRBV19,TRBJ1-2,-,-,TGTGCCAGTAGTCGGGACACCTCTAACTATGGCTACACCTTC,CASSRDTSNYGYTF
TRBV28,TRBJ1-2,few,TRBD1,TGTGCCAGCAGTTCTACCCTCGGACAGGGCAGTTACACCTTC,CASSSTLGQGSYTF
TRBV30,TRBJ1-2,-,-,TGTGCCTGGAGTCTTCAGATTTCTGGCTACACCTTC,CAWSLQISGYTF
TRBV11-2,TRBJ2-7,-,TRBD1,TGTGCCAGCAGCTATCTACAGGGGGCTTACGAGCAGTACTTC,CASSYLQGAYEQYF
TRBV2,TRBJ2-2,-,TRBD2,TGTGCCAGCAGTCCCCGGGCGGGGGGCCCATGGGGGGAGCTGTTTTTT,CASSPRAGGPWGELFF
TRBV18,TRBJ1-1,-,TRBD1,TGTGCCAGCTCTCTATTGATGGGACAGGGACTCACTGAAGCTTTCTTT,CASSLLMGQGLTEAFF
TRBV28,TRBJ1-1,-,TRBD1,TGTGCCAGCAGTATCGAGGACAGGGGGCCAATCTTGAACACTGAAGCTTTCTTT,CASSIEDRGPILNTEAFF
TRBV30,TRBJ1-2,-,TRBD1,TGTGCCTGGAGTGCCGACAGGGTCGGTGGCTACACCTTC,CAWSADRVGGYTF
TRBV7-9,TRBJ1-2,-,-,TGTGCCAGCAGCCTGCCGACAGCCCCCTATGGCTACACCTTC,CASSLPTAPYGYTF
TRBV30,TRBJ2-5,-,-,TGTGCCTGGAGTCCCGAGGAGGAGACCCAGTACTTC,CAWSPEEETQYF
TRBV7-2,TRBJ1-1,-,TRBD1,TGTGCCAGCAGCGTTCGGGGACAGGGGACTGAAGCTTTCTTT,CASSVRGQGTEAFF
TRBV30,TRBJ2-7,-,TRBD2,TGTGCCTGGAAACGGGACGGGGGGTCCTACGAGCAGTACTTC,CAWKRDGGSYEQYF
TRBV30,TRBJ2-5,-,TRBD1,TGTGCCACTGGACAGGGGCCCTCGCAGACCCAGTACTTC,CATGQGPSQTQYF
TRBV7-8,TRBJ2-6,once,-,TGTGCCAGCAGCTTAGGAGGTTCCGGGGCCAACGTCCTGACTTTC,CASSLGGSGANVLTF
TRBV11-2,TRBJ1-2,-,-,TGTGCCAGCAGCTTACGTCGTGGCAGGGCTGACTATGGCTACACCTTC,CASSLRRGRADYGYTF
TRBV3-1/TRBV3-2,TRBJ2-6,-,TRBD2,TGTGCCAGCAGCCAAGTGATAGCGGGGGTCTCTGGGGCCAACGTCCTGACTTTC,CASSQVIAGVSGANVLTF
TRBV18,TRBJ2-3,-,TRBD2,TGTGCCAGCTCACAGGGACTAGCGGGGACAGATACGCAGTATTTT,CASSQGLAGTDTQYF
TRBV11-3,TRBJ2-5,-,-,TGTGCCAGCAGCTTAGGCACGGGCAGGGGAGAGACCCAGTACTTC,CASSLGTGRGETQYF
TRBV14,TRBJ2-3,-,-,TGTGCCAGCAGCCAAGGGGGACTCGAAACAGATACGCAGTATTTT,CASSQGGLETDTQYF
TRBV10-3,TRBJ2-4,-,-,TGTGCCATCAGTGAGTCGAACCAGGGCAAAAACATTCAGTACTTC,CAISESNQGKNIQYF
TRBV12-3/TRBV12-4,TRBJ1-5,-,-,TGTGCCAGCAGTTTAGCAGAGAATCAGCCCCAGCATTTT,CASSLAENQPQHF
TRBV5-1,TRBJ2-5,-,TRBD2,TGCGCCAGCAAAGCTAGCGGGGGGGAAGAGACCCAGTACTTC,CASKASGGEETQYF
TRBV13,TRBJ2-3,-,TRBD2,TGTGCCAGCAGCTCCGGCGGGAGACGTACAGATACGCAGTATTTT,CASSSGGRRTDTQYF
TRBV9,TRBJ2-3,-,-,TGTGCCAGCAGCGTAGAAGATGAAGAGACAGATACGCAGTATTTT,CASSVEDEETDTQYF
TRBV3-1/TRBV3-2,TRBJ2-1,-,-,TGTGCCAGCAGCCCTCCATGTGCGAGGTGCTCCTACAATGAGCAGTTCTTC,CASSPPCARCSYNEQFF
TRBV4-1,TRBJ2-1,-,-,TGCGCCAGCAGCCAAGTATCGGGGAATGAGCAGTTCTTC,CASSQVSGNEQFF
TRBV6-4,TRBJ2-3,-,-,TGTGCCAGCAGTGACTCTCCGGCAGATACGCAGTATTTT,CASSDSPADTQYF
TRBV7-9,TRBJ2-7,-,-,TGTGCCAGCAGCTTCAGAGGAGGGTCGACCTACGAGCAGTACTTC,CASSFRGGSTYEQYF
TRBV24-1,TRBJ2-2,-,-,TGTGCCACCAGTGCTCACAGGGCCGCGAACACCGGGGAGCTGTTTTTT,CATSAHRAANTGELFF
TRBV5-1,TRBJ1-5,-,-,TGCGCCAGCAGCTGGTCCGGACAGTCGGATCAGCCCCAGCATTTT,CASSWSGQSDQPQHF
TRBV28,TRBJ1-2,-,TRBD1,TGTGCCAGCCGTCCCGGGACAGGGCTATACTATGGCTACACCTTC,CASRPGTGLYYGYTF
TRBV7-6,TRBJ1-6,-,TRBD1,TGTGCCAGCAGCTTATCCGCCGGGACAGGTGATTCACCCCTCCACTTT,CASSLSAGTGDSPLHF
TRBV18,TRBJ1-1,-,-,TGTGCCAGCTCACCAGTGGAGACTGCTGAAGCTTTCTTT,CASSPVETAEAFF
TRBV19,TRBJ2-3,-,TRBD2,TGTGCCAGCTCAGAGCGGGAGAATTTCGGTACGCAGTATTTT,CASSERENFGTQYF
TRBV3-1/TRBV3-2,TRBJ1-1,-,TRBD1,TGTGCCAGCAGCCTCGGACAGGGGGAAACTGAAGCTTTCTTT,CASSLGQGETEAFF
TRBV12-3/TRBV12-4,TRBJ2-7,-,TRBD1,TGTGCCAGCAGCCTGGACAGGCCCTACGAGCAGTACTTC,CASSLDRPYEQYF
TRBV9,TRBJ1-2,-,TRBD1,TGTGCCAGCAGCGAGGGACAGGGCATGCATGGCTATGGCTACACCTTC,CASSEGQGMHGYGYTF
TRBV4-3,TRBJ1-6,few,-,TGCGCCAGCAGCCAAGTTCCGGACAGTTTCTATAATTCACCCCTCCACTTT,CASSQVPDSFYNSPLHF
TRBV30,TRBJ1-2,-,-,TGTGCCTGGACGCTGGAGAACTATGGCTACACCTTC,CAWTLENYGYTF